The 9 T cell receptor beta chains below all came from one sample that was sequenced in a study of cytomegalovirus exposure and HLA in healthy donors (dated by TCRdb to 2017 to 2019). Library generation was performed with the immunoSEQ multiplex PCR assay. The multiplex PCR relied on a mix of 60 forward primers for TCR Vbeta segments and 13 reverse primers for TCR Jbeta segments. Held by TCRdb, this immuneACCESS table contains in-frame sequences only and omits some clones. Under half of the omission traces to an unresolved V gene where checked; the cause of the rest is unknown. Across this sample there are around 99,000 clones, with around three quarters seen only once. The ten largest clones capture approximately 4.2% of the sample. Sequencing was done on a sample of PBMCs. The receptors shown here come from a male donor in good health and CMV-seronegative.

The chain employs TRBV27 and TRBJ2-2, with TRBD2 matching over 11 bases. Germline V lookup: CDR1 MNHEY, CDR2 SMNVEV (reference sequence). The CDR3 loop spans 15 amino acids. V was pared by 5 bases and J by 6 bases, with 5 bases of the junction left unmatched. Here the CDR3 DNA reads TGTGCCAGCAGTACCCTAGCGGGAGGTGCCGGGGAGCTGTTTTTT. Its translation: CASSTLAGGAGELFF.

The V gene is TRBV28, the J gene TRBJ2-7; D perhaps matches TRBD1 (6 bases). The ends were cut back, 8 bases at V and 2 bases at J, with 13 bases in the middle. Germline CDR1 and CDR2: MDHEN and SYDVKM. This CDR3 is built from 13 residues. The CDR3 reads CASHGQQAYEQYF. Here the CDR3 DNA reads TGTGCCAGCCACGGACAGCAAGCCTACGAGCAGTACTTC.

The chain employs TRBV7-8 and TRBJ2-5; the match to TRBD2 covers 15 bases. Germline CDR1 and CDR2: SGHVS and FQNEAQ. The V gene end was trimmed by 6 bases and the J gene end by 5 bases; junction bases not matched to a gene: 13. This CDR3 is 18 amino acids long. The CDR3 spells CASRLVWTSGRAVETQYF. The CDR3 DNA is TGTGCCAGCAGGCTAGTCTGGACTAGCGGGAGGGCGGTGGAGACCCAGTACTTC. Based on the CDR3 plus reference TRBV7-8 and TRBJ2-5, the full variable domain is GAGVSQSPRYKVAKRGQDVALRCDPISGHVSLFWYQQALGQGPEFLTYFQNEAQLDKSGLPSDRFFAERPEGSVSTLKIQRTQQEDSAVYLCASRLVWTSGRAVETQYFGPGTRLLVL.

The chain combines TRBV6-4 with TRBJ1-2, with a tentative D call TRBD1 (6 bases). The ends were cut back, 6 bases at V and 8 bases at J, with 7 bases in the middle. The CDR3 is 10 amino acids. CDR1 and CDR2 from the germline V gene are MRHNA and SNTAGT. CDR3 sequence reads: CASRRGGYTF. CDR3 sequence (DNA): TGTGCCAGCAGGAGGGGGGGCTACACCTTC.

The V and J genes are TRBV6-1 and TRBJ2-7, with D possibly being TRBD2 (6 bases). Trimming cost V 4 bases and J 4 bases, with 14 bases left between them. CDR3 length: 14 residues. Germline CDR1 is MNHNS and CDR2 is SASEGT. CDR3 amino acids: CASSGTPEGYEQYF. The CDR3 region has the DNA TGTGCCAGCAGTGGGACGCCGGAGGGATACGAGCAGTACTTC.

The CDR3 spells CASSLVRQGYEQYF. For the CDR3, the DNA is TGTGCCAGCAGCTTAGTAAGACAGGGCTACGAGCAGTACTTC. The chain uses TRBV7-9 and TRBJ2-7; 7 bases agree with TRBD1. The length of the CDR3 is 14 residues. The ends lost 1 base at V and 3 bases at J; junction bases unmatched: 3. Per the germline V gene, CDR1 is SEHNR and CDR2 is FQNEAQ (reference sequence). Based on the CDR3 plus reference TRBV7-9 and TRBJ2-7, the full variable domain is DTGVSQNPRHKITKRGQNVTFRCDPISEHNRLYWYRQTLGQGPEFLTYFQNEAQLEKSRLLSDRFSAERPKGSFSTLEIQRTEQGDSAMYLCASSLVRQGYEQYFGPGTRLTVT.

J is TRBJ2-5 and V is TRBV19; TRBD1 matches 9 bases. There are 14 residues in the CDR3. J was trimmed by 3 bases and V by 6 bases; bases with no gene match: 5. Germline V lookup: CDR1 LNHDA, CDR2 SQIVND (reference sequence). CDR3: CASSAGTGKETQYF. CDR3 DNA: TGTGCCAGTAGCGCCGGGACAGGGAAAGAGACCCAGTACTTC. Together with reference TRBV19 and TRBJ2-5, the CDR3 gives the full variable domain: DGGITQSPKYLFRKEGQNVTLSCEQNLNHDAMYWYRQDPGQGLRLIYYSQIVNDFQKGDIAEGYSVSREKKESFPLTVTSAQKNPTAFYLCASSAGTGKETQYFGPGTRLLVL.

The CDR3 reads CASDRGWQPGTEAFF. Written as DNA, the CDR3 is TGTGCCAGCGATCGGGGGTGGCAACCCGGAACGGAAGCTTTCTTT. J is TRBJ1-1 and V is TRBV7-3, with D tentatively TRBD1 (5 bases). The ends were cut back, 8 bases at V and 8 bases at J, with 24 bases in the middle. This CDR3 comprises 15 residues. The germline V gene has CDR1 SGHTA and CDR2 FQGTGA.

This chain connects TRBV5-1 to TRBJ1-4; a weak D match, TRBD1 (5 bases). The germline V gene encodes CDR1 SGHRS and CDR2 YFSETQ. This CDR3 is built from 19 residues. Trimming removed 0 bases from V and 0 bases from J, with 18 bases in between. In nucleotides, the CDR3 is TGCGCCAGCAGCTTGGCCATTGGGGCAGGAGATTCAACTAATGAAAAACTGTTTTTT. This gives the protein CASSLAIGAGDSTNEKLFF.